This paragraph reports one TCR beta chain. The method was immunoSEQ multiplex PCR; TCRdb's version includes in-frame clones alone and lacks a portion of them. This table has about 64,000 clones, 75% to 95% appearing once. These data belong to a study of OX40 agonist ivuxolimab in advanced cancers. Whole-study context: Patients undergoing dose escalation presented with hepatocellular carcinoma, melanoma, renal cell or head and neck cancer. The group had a mean age of about 64 years, ranged from 23 to 79, and was approximately 81% male.

V gave up 5 bases and J gave up 0 bases; unmatched junction bases: 11. The CDR3 is 18 residues long. CDR1 is LNHDA and CDR2 is SQIVND in the germline V gene (reference sequence). This receptor was taken from an adult with an advanced solid tumor such as melanoma, head and neck, liver or kidney cancer. Sample: CD4+ or CD8+ T cells sorted from blood, taken in a trial of the OX40 agonist ivuxolimab. The chain carries TRBV19 and TRBJ2-3; 10 bases agree with TRBD2. CDR3 nucleotides: TGTGCCAGTAGTTCCGGGACTAGCGCCCTATCTAGCACAGATACGCAGTATTTT. It encodes CASSSGTSALSSTDTQYF.